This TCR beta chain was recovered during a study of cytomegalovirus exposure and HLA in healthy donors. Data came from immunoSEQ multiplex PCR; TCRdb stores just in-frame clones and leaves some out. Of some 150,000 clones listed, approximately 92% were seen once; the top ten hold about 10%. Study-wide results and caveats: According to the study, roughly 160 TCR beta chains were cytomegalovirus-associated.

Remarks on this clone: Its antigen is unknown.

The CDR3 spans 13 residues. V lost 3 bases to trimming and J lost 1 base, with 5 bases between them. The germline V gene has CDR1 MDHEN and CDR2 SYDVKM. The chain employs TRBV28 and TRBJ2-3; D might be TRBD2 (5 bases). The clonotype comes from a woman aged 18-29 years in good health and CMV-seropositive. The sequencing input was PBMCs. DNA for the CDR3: TGTGCCAGCAGTTTGGAGGGCACAGATACGCAGTATTTT. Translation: CASSLEGTDTQYF. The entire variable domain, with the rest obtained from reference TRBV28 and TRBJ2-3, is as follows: DVKVTQSSRYLVKRTGEKVFLECVQDMDHENMFWYRQDPGLGLRLIYFSYDVKMKEKGDIPEGYSVSREKKERFSLILESASTNQTSMYLCASSLEGTDTQYFGPGTRLTVL.